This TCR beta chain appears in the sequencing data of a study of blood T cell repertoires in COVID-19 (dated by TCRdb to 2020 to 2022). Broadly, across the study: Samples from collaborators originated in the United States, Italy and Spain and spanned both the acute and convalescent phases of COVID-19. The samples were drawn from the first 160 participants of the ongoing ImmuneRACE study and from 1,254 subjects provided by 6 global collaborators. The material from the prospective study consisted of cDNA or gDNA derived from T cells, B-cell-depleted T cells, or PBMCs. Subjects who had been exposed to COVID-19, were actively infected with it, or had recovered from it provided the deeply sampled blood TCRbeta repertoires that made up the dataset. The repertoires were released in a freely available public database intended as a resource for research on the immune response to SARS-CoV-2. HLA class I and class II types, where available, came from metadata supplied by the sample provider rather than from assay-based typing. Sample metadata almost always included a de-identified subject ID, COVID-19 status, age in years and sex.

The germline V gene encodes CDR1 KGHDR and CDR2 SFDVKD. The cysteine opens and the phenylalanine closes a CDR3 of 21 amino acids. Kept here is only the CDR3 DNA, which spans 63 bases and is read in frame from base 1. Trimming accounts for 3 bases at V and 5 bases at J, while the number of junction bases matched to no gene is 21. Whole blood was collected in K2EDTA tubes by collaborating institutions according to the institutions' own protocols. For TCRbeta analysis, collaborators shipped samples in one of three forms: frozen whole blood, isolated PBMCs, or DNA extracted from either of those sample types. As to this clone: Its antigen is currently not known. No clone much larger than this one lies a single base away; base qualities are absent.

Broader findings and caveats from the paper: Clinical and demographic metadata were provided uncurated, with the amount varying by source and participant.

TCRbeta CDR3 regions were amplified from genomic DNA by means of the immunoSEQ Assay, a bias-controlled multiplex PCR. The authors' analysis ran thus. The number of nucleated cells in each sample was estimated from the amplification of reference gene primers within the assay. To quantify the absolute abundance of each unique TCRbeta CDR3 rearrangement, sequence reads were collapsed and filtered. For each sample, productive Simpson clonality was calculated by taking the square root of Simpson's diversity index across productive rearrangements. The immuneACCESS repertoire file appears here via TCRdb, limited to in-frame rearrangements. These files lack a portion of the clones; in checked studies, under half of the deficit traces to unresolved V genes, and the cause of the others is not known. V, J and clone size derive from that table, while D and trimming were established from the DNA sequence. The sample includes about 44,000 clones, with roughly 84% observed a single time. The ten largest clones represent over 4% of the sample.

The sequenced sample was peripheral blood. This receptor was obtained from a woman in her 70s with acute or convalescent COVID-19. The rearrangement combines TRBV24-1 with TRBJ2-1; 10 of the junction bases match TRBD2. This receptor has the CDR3 CATSDNGRPSGRESTNNEQFF. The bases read TGTGCCACCAGTGATAACGGTCGTCCCAGCGGGAGGGAATCTACGAACAATGAGCAGTTCTTC.